Listed here are 18 T cell receptor beta chains from one sample, sequenced in a study of T cells after posttransplantation cyclophosphamide. Libraries were prepared by immunoSEQ multiplex PCR; TCRdb keeps only in-frame clonotypes and omits some of them. The sample includes several thousand clones, about 64% of them seen just once. The sequenced sample was memory CD8+ T cells sorted from blood. The receptors originated from a man aged 50 or older.

A single count supports this clone. This chain connects TRBV2 to TRBJ2-1; maybe TRBD1 (6 bases). CDR3 length: 11 residues. The germline gives CDR1 SNHLY, CDR2 FYNNEI. V dropped 10 bases and J dropped 9 bases, with 13 bases sitting between them. DNA of the CDR3: TGTGCCACCACTAAGGGGGTTGAGCAGTTCTTC. As protein: CATTKGVEQFF.

With regard to this clone: The same CDR3 is also encoded by other DNA sequences in this sample. The chain uses TRBV5-1 and TRBJ2-1; 10 nucleotides align to TRBD2. Unmatched junction bases numbered 3, after V lost 0 bases and J lost 0 bases. Germline values: CDR1 SGHRS, CDR2 YFSETQ. The CDR3 extends over 17 amino acids. The DNA for the CDR3 is TGCGCCAGCAGCTTGGAGGCTAGCGGGAGCTCCTACAATGAGCAGTTCTTC. Residues: CASSLEASGSSYNEQFF.

V and J are TRBV4-1 and TRBJ2-3; D possibly corresponds to TRBD1 (5 bases). V lost 0 bases, J lost 2 bases, and 15 bases lay in between. Germline CDR1 and CDR2: MGHRA and YSYEKL. There are 17 residues in the CDR3. CDR3 residues: CASSQERGVSLTDTQYF. The CDR3 bases are TGCGCCAGCAGCCAAGAAAGGGGCGTCTCCCTCACAGATACGCAGTATTTT.

The gene calls are TRBV11-2 and TRBJ2-7, with unresolved D. CDR1 is SGHAT, CDR2 FQNNGV, per germline. The CDR3 is made up of 11 amino acids. V was cut by 3 bases and J by 4 bases, with 4 bases left in between. CDR3 amino acids: CASSFYYEQYF. CDR3 coding DNA: TGTGCCAGCAGCTTTTATTACGAGCAGTACTTC.

This chain uses TRBV4-1 with TRBJ2-7; 7 bases are shared with TRBD1. From germline, CDR1 is MGHRA and CDR2 YSYEKL. The CDR3 is 15 residues long. Trimming at V came to 3 bases and at J to 0 bases, leaving 5 bases not matched to a gene. In nucleotides, the CDR3 is TGCGCCAGCAGCCAGGGTTGGGACAGCTCCTACGAGCAGTACTTC. Protein sequence: CASSQGWDSSYEQYF.

About this clone itself: At one end, the junction sequence differs from germline, possibly due to a read error. V gene TRBV7-7 combines with J gene TRBJ2-3, with 11 nucleotides matching TRBD2. CDR3 length equals 15 residues. The germline V gene has CDR1 SSHAT and CDR2 FNYEAQ (reference sequence). CDR3 coding DNA: TGTGCTAGCAGCTTAACTAGCGGGAGTGGTGATACGCAGTATTTT. Protein: CASSLTSGSGDTQYF.

The rearrangement uses TRBV7-3 and TRBJ2-7, with 8 bases matching TRBD2. CDR3 size: 15 residues. The V and J ends lost 0 bases and 5 bases, in that order; junction bases with no gene match: 6. The germline CDR1 and CDR2 sequences are SGHTA and FQGTGA. CDR3 residues: CASSLTPGGIDEQYF. CDR3 in DNA: TGTGCCAGCAGCTTAACGCCGGGGGGGATAGACGAGCAGTACTTC.

V and J are TRBV14 and TRBJ1-2; D is undetermined. V shed 0 bases and J shed 7 bases, with 6 bases lying between them. Germline V gene data show CDR1 as SGHDN and CDR2 as FVKESK. The CDR3 sequence is 12 residues long. The CDR3 region has the DNA TGTGCCAGCAGCCAAGATCGGGTTGGCTACACCTTC. Amino acids: CASSQDRVGYTF.

The chain has TRBV15 and TRBJ2-1; TRBD2 might be the D (6 bases). The CDR3 contains 15 residues. The germline CDR1 and CDR2 sequences are LNHNV and YYDKDF (reference sequence). The V end was cut by 1 base, the J end by 4 bases, with 11 bases between. Here the CDR3 reads CATSRGRAGYNEQFF. The CDR3 DNA follows: TGTGCCACCAGCAGAGGACGAGCGGGTTACAATGAGCAGTTCTTC. Complete variable domain (other parts from reference TRBV15 and TRBJ2-1): DAMVIQNPRYQVTQFGKPVTLSCSQTLNHNVMYWYQQKSSQAPKLLFHYYDKDFNNEADTPDNFQSRRPNTSFCFLDIRSPGLGDTAMYLCATSRGRAGYNEQFFGPGTRLTVL.

The gene calls are TRBV29-1 and TRBJ2-7, with 10 positions matching TRBD1. This CDR3 has 14 residues. CDR1 is SQVTM and CDR2 is ANQGSEA in the germline V gene. Trimming removed 5 bases from V and 1 base from J; junction bases left unmatched: 5. The CDR3 coding sequence is TGCAGCGTTACGGGACAGGGGTTTTCCTACGAGCAGTACTTC. It specifies CSVTGQGFSYEQYF.

The V gene is TRBV7-3, the J gene TRBJ2-7; no definite D call. The CDR3 extends over 13 amino acids. Trimming took 5 bases from V and 3 from J, leaving 11 bases between them. Germline loops: CDR1 SGHTA, CDR2 FQGTGA. Written as DNA, the CDR3 is TGTGCCAGCAGCCTCGGAGCATTCTACGAGCAGTACTTC. Encoded protein: CASSLGAFYEQYF.

This chain uses TRBV7-3 with TRBJ2-1; 10 positions match TRBD2. Germline CDR1 reads SGHTA; CDR2 reads FQGTGA. J was trimmed by 7 bases and V by 5 bases; bases with no gene match: 8. This CDR3 has 15 amino acids. The CDR3, as DNA: TGTGCCAGCAGCCCAATAGCGGGAGGATCGAATGAGCAGTTCTTC. Amino acid sequence: CASSPIAGGSNEQFF.

This clone appeared a few times. The genes are TRBV28 and TRBJ1-4, with D tentatively TRBD1 (5 bases). This CDR3 spans 11 amino acids. Trimming removed 7 bases from V and 11 bases from J, with 11 bases in between. Germline-derived CDR1 and CDR2 are MDHEN and SYDVKM. For the CDR3, the DNA is TGTGCCAGCAATAATGGGGGGAAACTGTTTTTT. Translation gives CASNNGGKLFF.

This clone was observed a few times. The gene calls are TRBV28 and TRBJ2-5; 7 bases line up with TRBD2. V lost 7 bases and J lost 4; bases outside the gene matches: 6. Germline CDR1 and CDR2: MDHEN and SYDVKM. This CDR3 has 13 residues. The CDR3 region is CASKPGGLETQYF. CDR3 in DNA: TGTGCCAGCAAACCGGGGGGTCTAGAGACCCAGTACTTC.

By its share, this clone is large. The chain combines TRBV5-1 with TRBJ2-1, with D possibly matching TRBD2 (6 bases). Per the germline V gene, CDR1 is SGHRS and CDR2 is YFSETQ. Trimming shortened V by 6 bases and J by 8 bases, and 21 bases separated the two germline ends. The CDR3 runs to 15 residues. CDR3 DNA sequence: TGCGCCAGCACCCCAGCGGGCCAAGGGCCGGATGAGCAGTTCTTC. As protein: CASTPAGQGPDEQFF.

This chain uses TRBV7-9 with TRBJ2-1; a weak D match, TRBD1 (5 bases). V lost 2 bases, J lost 8 bases, and 16 bases lay in between. The CDR3 has 15 residues. From germline, CDR1 is SEHNR and CDR2 FQNEAQ (reference sequence). CDR3 bases: TGTGCCAGCAGCTTATCGGTGGGAAGGGGCGATGAGCAGTTCTTC. It encodes CASSLSVGRGDEQFF.

The chain uses TRBV10-3 and TRBJ2-5; maybe TRBD2 (5 bases). Germline V gene data show CDR1 as ENHRY and CDR2 as SYGVKD. This CDR3 is 14 amino acids long. V was cut by 4 bases and J by 5 bases, with 14 bases left in between. CDR3 DNA sequence: TGTGCCATCAGTGGGGTTGCTAGCAGGGAGACCCAGTACTTC. It translates to CAISGVASRETQYF.

This clone was seen more than once but under ten times. This sequence joins TRBV19 and TRBJ1-4; 8 nucleotides align to TRBD1. The J segment lost 8 bases and the V segment lost 7 bases, leaving 18 bases of the junction unmatched. The CDR3 consists of 17 residues. Germline loops: CDR1 LNHDA, CDR2 SQIVND (reference sequence). The CDR3 bases are TGTGCCAGTACTTTGGGCCACTCGACAGGGGACCTAGAAAAACTGTTTTTT. Translated: CASTLGHSTGDLEKLFF.